A single sample is the source of the 32 T cell receptor beta chains below, sequenced in a study of blood T cell repertoires in COVID-19. This table comes from immunoSEQ multiplex PCR, and its TCRdb copy is limited to in-frame clones, with some not included. The sample has about 210,000 clones, around four fifths seen once; the top ten hold roughly 2.9%. The specimen was peripheral blood. The receptor set was obtained from a man aged 50-59 years with active or convalescent COVID-19.

This rearrangement joins TRBV6-5 to TRBJ2-7; possibly TRBD2 for D (7 bases). V was trimmed by 2 bases and J by 4 bases, leaving 12 bases between them. Per the germline V gene, CDR1 is MNHEY and CDR2 is SVGAGI. The CDR3 contains 14 residues. CDR3 protein: CASSYGGGGYEQYF. The DNA for the CDR3 is TGTGCCAGCAGTTACGGAGGGGGAGGGTACGAGCAGTACTTC.

The rearrangement links TRBV24-1 to TRBJ2-5; 9 positions agree with TRBD1. This CDR3 contains 16 residues. Losses at the gene ends were 4 bases for V and 4 bases for J; bases not matched to a gene: 9. Germline lookup yields CDR1 KGHDR and CDR2 SFDVKD. CDR3 nucleotide sequence: TGTGCCACCAGTGAGGTGGGACAGGGCTCAAGAGAGACCCAGTACTTC. Translation: CATSEVGQGSRETQYF.

The V call is TRBV5-1, the J call TRBJ1-2; a weak D match, TRBD1 (6 bases). The CDR3 has 13 residues. Trimming took off 6 bases at V and 8 bases at J, with 17 bases between the two ends. Per germline, CDR1 SGHRS and CDR2 YFSETQ. This CDR3 is CASTEGGGSGYTF. Written as DNA, the CDR3 is TGCGCCAGCACCGAGGGAGGGGGTAGCGGCTACACCTTC.

V and J are TRBV28 and TRBJ1-6, with 8 bases identical to TRBD1. Trimming at V came to 5 bases and at J to 13 bases, leaving 7 bases not matched to a gene. The CDR3 runs to 13 residues. The germline V gene has CDR1 MDHEN and CDR2 SYDVKM. The CDR3 loop is CASSRQGYSPLHF. The DNA of the CDR3 is TGTGCCAGCAGTCGACAGGGGTACTCGCCCCTCCACTTT.

The chain is built from TRBV4-1 and TRBJ2-3; TRBD2 matches at 8 bases. The CDR3 sequence is 15 residues long. The J segment lost 4 bases and the V segment lost 4 bases, leaving 7 bases of the junction unmatched. From germline, CDR1 is MGHRA and CDR2 YSYEKL. CDR3 coding DNA: TGCGCCAGCAGCCTGAGCGGGAGAGGATCAGATACGCAGTATTTT. Its protein is CASSLSGRGSDTQYF.

This chain connects TRBV7-9 to TRBJ2-7; 11 bases align to TRBD1. Germline loops: CDR1 SEHNR, CDR2 FQNEAQ (reference sequence). The CDR3 sequence is 14 residues long. V lost 5 bases to trimming and J lost 2 bases; unmatched junction nucleotides: 2. CDR3 sequence: CASSRDRGTYEQYF. Here the CDR3 DNA reads TGTGCCAGCAGCCGGGACAGGGGGACCTACGAGCAGTACTTC.

This clone was detected only once. The chain couples TRBV7-2 to TRBJ2-2, with 7 nucleotides matching TRBD2. After removal of 3 bases from V and 5 bases from J, the junction contained 3 bases not matched to a gene. Germline CDR1 reads SGHTA; CDR2 reads FQGNSA. CDR3 length: 14 residues. CDR3 region: CASSLTSRTGELFF. Here the CDR3 DNA reads TGTGCCAGCAGCTTGACTAGCAGGACCGGGGAGCTGTTTTTT. The variable domain in full, with the rest retrieved from reference TRBV7-2 and TRBJ2-2, is GAGVSQSPSNKVTEKGKDVELRCDPISGHTALYWYRQSLGQGLEFLIYFQGNSAPDKSGLPSDRFSAERTGGSVSTLTIQRTQQEDSAVYLCASSLTSRTGELFFGEGSRLTVL.

J is TRBJ2-7 and V is TRBV29-1; D might be TRBD1 (6 bases). CDR3 length: 13 residues. The V and J ends lost 6 bases and 6 bases respectively, with 18 bases between them. Germline CDR1 and CDR2: SQVTM and ANQGSEA. CDR3 nucleotides: TGCAGCGTGACGACAGGCAGAAGCCTCGAGCAGTACTTC. Translation: CSVTTGRSLEQYF.

The rearrangement uses TRBV30 and TRBJ2-6, with TRBD1 identical over 8 bases. Germline values: CDR1 GTSNPN, CDR2 SVGIG (reference sequence). The V and J ends lost 1 base and 0 bases, in that order; junction bases with no gene match: 5. The CDR3 has 17 amino acids. In DNA, the CDR3 is TGTGCCTGGAGTGAGAGACAGGGGAACTCTGGGGCCAACGTCCTGACTTTC. This sequence encodes CAWSERQGNSGANVLTF.

The chain is built from TRBV6-5 and TRBJ1-2; 8 positions match TRBD1. Germline loops: CDR1 MNHEY, CDR2 SVGAGI. Trimming at V came to 6 bases and at J to 6 bases, leaving 9 bases not matched to a gene. The CDR3 runs to 14 residues. The DNA for the CDR3 is TGTGCCAGCAGCGGACACAGGGGGGGTCATGGCTACACCTTC. Protein product: CASSGHRGGHGYTF.

The chain uses TRBV9 and TRBJ1-3; unclear D gene. The CDR3 sequence is 15 residues long. Trimming removed 2 bases at V and 1 base at J, with 10 bases between. CDR1 is SGDLS and CDR2 is YYNGEE in the germline V gene. In nucleotides, the CDR3 is TGTGCCAGCAGCGTGGCAGGTGCGTCTGGAAACACCATATATTTT. Translation gives CASSVAGASGNTIYF. Filled out from reference TRBV9 and TRBJ1-3, the complete variable domain reads DSGVTQTPKHLITATGQRVTLRCSPRSGDLSVYWYQQSLDQGLQFLIQYYNGEERAKGNILERFSAQQFPDLHSELNLSSLELGDSALYFCASSVAGASGNTIYFGEGSWLTVV.

The sample holds many counts of this clone. The chain joins TRBV27 to TRBJ1-5, with unresolved D. CDR1 is MNHEY and CDR2 is SMNVEV in the germline V gene (reference sequence). The ends were cut back, 5 bases at V and 0 bases at J, with 8 bases in the middle. The CDR3 covers 14 residues. CDR3 sequence: CASSPNSSNQPQHF. CDR3 nucleotides: TGTGCCAGCAGTCCCAACAGTAGCAATCAGCCCCAGCATTTT.

The chain couples TRBV3-1 (or the pseudogene TRBV3-2) to TRBJ1-1; possibly TRBD1 for D (5 bases). The CDR3 is made up of 13 amino acids. Deletions cut 6 bases from V and 4 bases from J, with 12 bases between. Per germline, CDR1 LGHDT and CDR2 YNNKEL (reference sequence). The CDR3 sequence is CASRKQGGTEAFF. DNA of the CDR3: TGTGCCAGCAGAAAGCAGGGTGGCACTGAAGCTTTCTTT.

The genes are TRBV6-5 and TRBJ1-1; 9 bases are a match to TRBD1. Germline CDR1 reads MNHEY; CDR2 reads SVGAGI. This CDR3 spans 13 amino acids. J lost 3 bases, V lost 8 bases, and 4 bases had no gene match. CDR3 nucleotides: TGTGCCAGCGGGGGACAGGGCTACACTGAAGCTTTCTTT. Its translation is CASGGQGYTEAFF.

CDR3 sequence: CASSQLGAADTQSSNNSPLHF. CDR3 nucleotide sequence: TGCGCCAGCAGCCAACTGGGAGCAGCCGACACACAAAGCTCTAATAATTCACCCCTCCACTTT. The chain has TRBV4-3 and TRBJ1-6, with D unresolved. The ends were cut back, 2 bases at V and 5 bases at J, with 28 bases in the middle. The CDR3 extends over 21 amino acids. The germline CDR1 and CDR2 sequences are LGHNA and YSLEER.

Only one count was recorded for this clone. The gene calls are TRBV5-1 and TRBJ2-3; TRBD1 aligns across 9 bases. Looked up from germline, CDR1 is SGHRS and CDR2 is YFSETQ. With V trimmed by 3 bases and J by 3 bases, 5 bases remained unmatched. This CDR3 contains 15 residues. CDR3 DNA sequence: TGCGCCAGCAGCTCGGACAGGGGAGGTACAGATACGCAGTATTTT. Translated: CASSSDRGGTDTQYF.

The rearrangement links TRBV14 to TRBJ2-3, with 12 positions matching TRBD2. Trimming at V came to 2 bases and at J to 5 bases, leaving 2 bases not matched to a gene. This CDR3 region has 15 residues. CDR1 is SGHDN, CDR2 FVKESK, per germline. CDR3 DNA: TGTGCCAGCAGCCAACCTAGCGGGAGGGGAGATACGCAGTATTTT. This codes for CASSQPSGRGDTQYF.

V and J are TRBV6-5 and TRBJ2-7; TRBD1 agrees at 10 bases. Trimming removed 7 bases from V and 1 base from J; junction bases left unmatched: 4. This CDR3 is 14 amino acids long. Germline lookup yields CDR1 MNHEY and CDR2 SVGAGI. The CDR3 DNA sequence: TGTGCCAGCAAGCCGGGACAGGGGTCCTACGAGCAGTACTTC. It translates to CASKPGQGSYEQYF.

The count of this clone is one. The chain couples TRBV18 to TRBJ2-7; the match to TRBD2 covers 7 bases. J was trimmed by 5 bases and V by 1 base; bases with no gene match: 8. Germline CDR1 is KGHSH and CDR2 is LQKENI. The CDR3 is 15 residues long. The CDR3 is CASSPLSSGLDEQYF. The CDR3 DNA sequence: TGTGCCAGCTCACCACTGTCTAGCGGATTAGACGAGCAGTACTTC.

This chain uses TRBV6-2 or TRBV6-3 with TRBJ1-5; TRBD1 is a possible D gene (5 bases). The V end was cut by 2 bases, the J end by 2 bases, with 13 bases between. Germline CDR1 and CDR2: MNHEY and SVGEGT. CDR3 length: 16 amino acids. In nucleotides, the CDR3 is TGTGCCAGCAGTTACCGGCAGGGAGGGCGCAATCAGCCCCAGCATTTT. It translates to CASSYRQGGRNQPQHF.

The chain is built from TRBV5-5 and TRBJ2-7; a weak D match, TRBD1 (6 bases). Germline values: CDR1 SGHKS, CDR2 YYEKEE (reference sequence). The V and J ends lost 3 bases and 2 bases respectively, with 15 bases between them. CDR3 length: 15 amino acids. The CDR3 region is CASSSPGHRTYEQYF. The CDR3 coding sequence is TGTGCCAGCAGCTCGCCGGGACACCGCACCTACGAGCAGTACTTC.

This clone has a handful of counts. The gene calls are TRBV5-4 and TRBJ2-7, with D possibly matching TRBD2 (8 bases). The CDR3 spans 16 residues. The germline V gene has CDR1 SGHNT and CDR2 YYREEE (reference sequence). V was trimmed by 4 bases and J by 4 bases, leaving 21 bases between them. CDR3 amino acids: CASSAENRGGRYEQYF. CDR3 DNA sequence: TGTGCCAGCAGCGCAGAAAACAGGGGCGGGAGGTACGAGCAGTACTTC. Together with reference TRBV5-4 and TRBJ2-7, the CDR3 gives the full variable domain: ETGVTQSPTHLIKTRGQQVTLRCSSQSGHNTVSWYQQALGQGPQFIFQYYREEENGRGNFPPRFSGLQFPNYSSELNVNALELDDSALYLCASSAENRGGRYEQYFGPGTRLTVT.

This chain links TRBV14 with TRBJ2-7, with 7 bases lining up with TRBD1. This CDR3 region has 13 residues. V shed 6 bases, J shed 2 bases, and the junction held 4 bases outside the gene matches. Germline CDR1 SGHDN, CDR2 FVKESK. DNA for the CDR3: TGTGCCAGCAGGAGGACAGGCACCTACGAGCAGTACTTC. Encoded protein: CASRRTGTYEQYF.

The V gene is TRBV11-3, the J gene TRBJ2-2, with 13 nucleotides matching TRBD2. The length of the CDR3 is 16 residues. CDR1 and CDR2 from the germline V gene are SGHNT and YENEEA. V gave up 5 bases and J gave up 7 bases; unmatched junction bases: 7. CDR3 nucleotides: TGTGCCAGCAGCCCAGGACTAGCGGGAGAGGACGGGGAGCTGTTTTTT. This encodes CASSPGLAGEDGELFF.

This clone was seen a handful of times. The chain employs TRBV27 and TRBJ1-2; 9 nucleotides match TRBD1. V was clipped by 5 bases and J by 4 bases; unmatched bases: 14. This CDR3 is 17 amino acids long. Germline V gene sequence: CDR1 MNHEY, CDR2 SMNVEV (reference sequence). This chain's CDR3 is CASSPLTGTGSTYGYTF. In DNA, the CDR3 is TGTGCCAGCAGTCCTTTGACCGGGACAGGGTCTACCTATGGCTACACCTTC.

This clone was counted a few times. The chain recombines TRBV6-4 with TRBJ2-5, with D hard to call. Germline values: CDR1 MRHNA, CDR2 SNTAGT. The V and J ends lost 4 bases and 4 bases respectively, with 10 bases between them. This CDR3 region has 13 residues. For the CDR3, the DNA is TGTGCCAGCAGTGCCGGTTTTGGAGAGACCCAGTACTTC. Translated: CASSAGFGETQYF.

The rearrangement links TRBV21-1 to TRBJ2-5; TRBD2 was called by the table and not checked on the DNA. TRBV21-1 is reported as a pseudogene. This CDR3 region has 15 residues. CDR3 region: CASSKAWRRQETQYF. The CDR3 coding sequence is TGTGCCAGCAGCAAAGCTTGGCGGAGACAAGAGACCCAGTACTTC.

The rearrangement links TRBV10-3 to TRBJ2-1; 9 bases fit TRBD2. Losses at the gene ends were 2 bases for V and 5 bases for J; bases not matched to a gene: 7. The CDR3 has 16 residues. Germline CDR1 and CDR2: ENHRY and SYGVKD. The CDR3: CAISELAGNNNNEQFF. In DNA form, the CDR3 reads TGTGCCATCAGTGAGCTAGCGGGAAATAATAACAATGAGCAGTTCTTC.

This clone was seen a handful of times. The sample has other DNA sequences that encode this CDR3 too. The J gene is TRBJ1-5, the V gene TRBV28; 7 bases fit TRBD1. Germline V lookup: CDR1 MDHEN, CDR2 SYDVKM. Trimming at V came to 4 bases and at J to 2 bases, leaving 5 bases not matched to a gene. This CDR3 region has 15 residues. For the CDR3, the DNA is TGTGCCAGCAGTTCCGACAGGGTCGGCAATCAGCCCCAGCATTTT. Residues: CASSSDRVGNQPQHF.

The chain employs TRBV28 and TRBJ2-1; 11 nucleotides match TRBD2. The V gene end was trimmed by 5 bases and the J gene end by 0 bases; junction bases not matched to a gene: 12. CDR3 length: 19 amino acids. Per germline, CDR1 MDHEN and CDR2 SYDVKM. CDR3 sequence (DNA): TGTGCCAGCAGTACGACTAGCGGGAAATTCCCAAGCTCCTACAATGAGCAGTTCTTC. Its protein product is CASSTTSGKFPSSYNEQFF. Full variable domain (missing parts from reference TRBV28 and TRBJ2-1): DVKVTQSSRYLVKRTGEKVFLECVQDMDHENMFWYRQDPGLGLRLIYFSYDVKMKEKGDIPEGYSVSREKKERFSLILESASTNQTSMYLCASSTTSGKFPSSYNEQFFGPGTRLTVL.

V usage is TRBV11-2 and J usage is TRBJ2-1; 9 bases are shared with TRBD2. The V gene end was trimmed by 1 base and the J gene end by 7 bases; junction bases not matched to a gene: 5. Per the germline V gene, CDR1 is SGHAT and CDR2 is FQNNGV. The length of the CDR3 is 15 residues. The CDR3 here is CASSLVSGSGNEQFF. CDR3 DNA sequence: TGTGCCAGCAGCTTAGTTAGCGGGAGCGGGAATGAGCAGTTCTTC.

This clone was found a few times. V is TRBV7-9 and J is TRBJ2-5, with D possibly matching TRBD1 (5 bases). The germline V gene encodes CDR1 SEHNR and CDR2 FQNEAQ (reference sequence). The germline V and J ends were trimmed by 2 bases and 3 bases, with 10 bases remaining between them. CDR3 length equals 14 residues. The CDR3 bases are TGTGCCAGCAGCTTAAGGAGCAGGGAAGAGACCCAGTACTTC. As protein: CASSLRSREETQYF.